Following are 2 T cell receptor beta chains from one sample sequenced in a study of regulatory T cells in long-lasting Graves disease. Time point in this sample: newly diagnosed GD, antithyroid drugs for less than 3 months. Isolated PBMC RNA provided the starting material for the TCR library. Library construction for TCR beta used iRepertoire HTBI primers and Arm-PCR of CDR3 regions. TCRdb re-derived calls from the multiplex PCR reads in MiXCR, one entry per CDR3 protein. Among approximately 400,000 distinct CDR3 sequences listed, under 15% were seen once. The sample also formed part of further work on T cells in Graves' hyperthyroidism and ophthalmopathy.

The sequences come from peripheral blood mononuclear cells (PBMCs), collected at new diagnosis, from a patient treated with antithyroid drugs. These receptors originate from a woman aged 25 to 39 with Graves disease.

V is TRBV5-1 and J is TRBJ2-5, with 7 bases identical to TRBD2. V shed 5 bases, J shed 4 bases, and the junction held 5 bases outside the gene matches. The CDR3 runs to 13 residues. CDR1 is SGHRS, CDR2 YFSETQ, per germline. DNA of the CDR3: TGCGCCAGCAGGTGGACTAGGGGAGAGACCCAGTACTTC. Its translation: CASRWTRGETQYF.

The V and J genes are TRBV27 and TRBJ1-3; no definite D call. Per the germline V gene, CDR1 is MNHEY and CDR2 is SMNVEV (reference sequence). The CDR3 loop spans 15 amino acids. Trimming took 6 bases from V and 4 from J, leaving 16 bases between them. This CDR3 reads CASSLSAGRGNTIYF. CDR3 bases: TGTGCCAGCAGCCTAAGTGCCGGGCGCGGAAACACCATATATTTT.